The 25 T cell receptor beta chains reported below all come from one sample, sequenced in a study of human CD8 memory T cell subsets. Exhausted-like traits marked the TPEX cells, which were CCR7+ PD-1+ TIGIT+ early memory CD8+ T cells. UMI-labeled 5' RACE was used to make TCR beta libraries. From the 5' RACE reads, TCRdb lists one entry per CDR3 protein and no DNA. Its table lists 6,000 to 6,500 distinct CDR3 sequences. Sequencing was done on a sample of CD8+ T cells from PBMCs. These receptors originate from a human donor in good health.

The chain combines TRBV7-9 with TRBJ2-1. Germline CDR1 reads SEHNR; CDR2 reads FQNEAQ (reference sequence). This CDR3 is built from 15 residues. CDR3 residues: CASSNKGSSYNEQFF. Full variable domain (rest looked up from reference TRBV7-9 and TRBJ2-1): DTGVSQNPRHKITKRGQNVTFRCDPISEHNRLYWYRQTLGQGPEFLTYFQNEAQLEKSRLLSDRFSAERPKGSFSTLEIQRTEQGDSAMYLCASSNKGSSYNEQFFGPGTRLTVL.

The chain joins TRBV10-3 to TRBJ1-1; the TCRdb call, TRBD1, lacks DNA for checking. CDR3 length equals 16 residues. Germline-derived CDR1 and CDR2 are ENHRY and SYGVKD. CDR3 in amino acids: CAISEPSTGLDTEAFF.

The chain couples TRBV14 to TRBJ2-1. This CDR3 is 15 amino acids long. CDR1 SGHDN and CDR2 FVKESK come from the germline V gene. The CDR3 sequence is CASSQEASPYNEQFF.

Considering frequency, this clonotype is medium-sized. The chain combines TRBV7-2 with TRBJ1-1. The germline gives CDR1 SGHTA, CDR2 FQGNSA. This CDR3 has 14 amino acids. CDR3 residues: CASSLAQPTTEAFF.

The chain carries TRBV11-2 and TRBJ1-1; there is no DNA to check the TCRdb D call of TRBD1. Germline loops: CDR1 SGHAT, CDR2 FQNNGV. The CDR3 totals 17 residues. The CDR3 loop is CASSLDLLPGPGTEAFF.

In terms of frequency, this clonotype is medium-sized. J is TRBJ1-1 and V is TRBV21-1; TCRdb's D gene call, TRBD1, goes unchecked for lack of DNA. TRBV21-1 is a pseudogene. This CDR3 spans 15 amino acids. CDR3 sequence: CASSKWVRDSYEAFF.

This rearrangement joins TRBV4-1 to TRBJ2-7; without DNA, the TCRdb call of TRBD2 cannot be checked. CDR1 is MGHRA, CDR2 YSYEKL, per germline. The length of the CDR3 is 17 residues. The CDR3 protein is CASSQDSTSSIIAGQYF.

This clonotype is classed as medium-sized by frequency. The chain combines TRBV7-9 with TRBJ1-2; the TCRdb call, TRBD1, lacks DNA for checking. The CDR3 is made up of 15 amino acids. Germline V CDR1 and CDR2: SEHNR, FQNEAQ (reference sequence). CDR3 sequence reads: CASSPYGTGEYGYTF.

This chain links TRBV6-5 with TRBJ2-7. CDR3 length: 11 amino acids. Germline V lookup: CDR1 MNHEY, CDR2 SVGAGI. CDR3 region: CASSWGFEQYF.

This clonotype is called medium-sized based on its frequency. The rearrangement joins TRBV21-1 to TRBJ1-2; no DNA is available, so the TRBD1 call from TCRdb remains unchecked. TRBV21-1 is given as a pseudogene. This CDR3 comprises 17 residues. The CDR3 reads CASRNLTASRGNYGYTF.

This chain connects TRBV7-9 to TRBJ1-2; TCRdb's D gene call, TRBD1, goes unchecked for lack of DNA. Germline CDR1 and CDR2: SEHNR and FQNEAQ (reference sequence). This CDR3 region has 15 residues. The CDR3: CASSSVGQKGHGYTF.

This rearrangement joins TRBV6-5 to TRBJ2-7; the D call of TRBD2 rests on TCRdb alone, since no DNA is present to check it. Germline assignment: CDR1 MNHEY and CDR2 SVGAGI. The CDR3 has 14 amino acids. CDR3 loop: CASSPSGGWSEQYF.

The V and J genes are TRBV24-1 and TRBJ2-5; TCRdb designates TRBD1, a call that cannot be tested without DNA. The CDR3 loop spans 15 amino acids. CDR1 is KGHDR, CDR2 SFDVKD, per germline. CDR3 region: CATSDFPRGVETQYF.

The genes are TRBV21-1 and TRBJ2-7; TCRdb names TRBD2, which stays unverified in the absence of DNA. TRBV21-1 is labeled a pseudogene. The CDR3 spans 16 residues. The CDR3: CASSKARRVGLHEQYF.

In terms of frequency, this clonotype is large. The genes are TRBV7-9 and TRBJ2-7; TCRdb returns TRBD1, unconfirmable since there is no DNA. The CDR3 sequence is 13 residues long. Germline V gene sequence: CDR1 SEHNR, CDR2 FQNEAQ (reference sequence). The CDR3 here is CASTDSHSYEQYF.

CDR3 amino acids: CASSQEAGPNTEAFF. The chain joins TRBV14 to TRBJ1-1. Germline values: CDR1 SGHDN, CDR2 FVKESK. The CDR3 covers 15 residues.

V usage is TRBV20-1 and J usage is TRBJ2-3; TCRdb lists TRBD2, though no DNA is available to test this call. CDR1 DFQATT and CDR2 SNEGSKA come from the germline V gene (reference sequence). This CDR3 is 15 amino acids long. CDR3 sequence reads: CSAPTLAGGTDTQYF.

This rearrangement joins TRBV9 to TRBJ2-7. There are 13 residues in the CDR3. CDR1 is SGDLS, CDR2 YYNGEE, per germline. This CDR3 reads CASSPRRSNEQYF.

The CDR3 reads CASSFRDNEQFF. V usage is TRBV7-9 and J usage is TRBJ2-1. CDR1 and CDR2 (germline): SEHNR, FQNEAQ (reference sequence). The CDR3 sequence is 12 residues long.

The chain links TRBV19 to TRBJ2-3; TCRdb's assignment of TRBD2 cannot be checked, as there is no DNA. Germline CDR1 reads LNHDA; CDR2 reads SQIVND (reference sequence). There are 15 residues in the CDR3. The CDR3 reads CASRELAGAADTQYF. Based on the CDR3 plus reference TRBV19 and TRBJ2-3, the full variable domain is DGGITQSPKYLFRKEGQNVTLSCEQNLNHDAMYWYRQDPGQGLRLIYYSQIVNDFQKGDIAEGYSVSREKKESFPLTVTSAQKNPTAFYLCASRELAGAADTQYFGPGTRLTVL.

The rearrangement links TRBV29-1 to TRBJ2-7; checking the TCRdb D call of TRBD1 is not possible without DNA. The CDR3 is 12 amino acids. Looked up from germline, CDR1 is SQVTM and CDR2 is ANQGSEA. The CDR3 protein is CSVAPQGREQYF.

This clonotype shows up as medium-sized by frequency. This chain links TRBV29-1 with TRBJ1-1; TCRdb returns TRBD1, unconfirmable since there is no DNA. In germline, CDR1 is SQVTM, CDR2 ANQGSEA. This CDR3 has 13 amino acids. CDR3 sequence: CSVPGGFGTEAFF.

The chain links TRBV9 to TRBJ2-2. The CDR3 consists of 14 residues. Germline values: CDR1 SGDLS, CDR2 YYNGEE. The CDR3 protein is CASSLFSSPGELFF.

This rearrangement joins TRBV7-9 to TRBJ2-7; no DNA is available, so the TRBD2 call from TCRdb remains unchecked. Germline V gives CDR1 SEHNR, CDR2 FQNEAQ (reference sequence). CDR3 length: 15 amino acids. CDR3 region: CASSKGLADYYEQYF.

This chain uses TRBV5-4 with TRBJ2-7; TCRdb gives TRBD1 as the D gene, but with no DNA this cannot be confirmed. This CDR3 has 15 residues. Germline CDR1 is SGHNT and CDR2 is YYREEE (reference sequence). CDR3 sequence reads: CASSLGDRGTDEQYF. The full variable domain, rest sourced from reference TRBV5-4 and TRBJ2-7, is ETGVTQSPTHLIKTRGQQVTLRCSSQSGHNTVSWYQQALGQGPQFIFQYYREEENGRGNFPPRFSGLQFPNYSSELNVNALELDDSALYLCASSLGDRGTDEQYFGPGTRLTVT.